This T cell receptor beta chain appears in the sequencing data of a study of early T cells in non-severe SARS-CoV-2 infection. The overall study: The input, bulk RNA from unsorted whole blood, was sequenced, and chains were unpaired. General study findings and limits: Private and CD4 specificities were missed by VDJdb matching, which favored anti-spike CD8 responses.

In the case of this clonotype: Its antigen is unidentified.

Trimming cost V 7 bases and J 4 bases, with 23 bases left between them. There are 17 residues in the CDR3. Unique molecular identifiers were affixed to single, distinct cDNA molecules. TCRdb re-called the 5' RACE reads with MiXCR, one entry per CDR3 protein. This sample has about 110,000 distinct CDR3 sequences, with roughly 12% found just once. This sequence originates from an adult who was a healthcare worker with PCR-confirmed SARS-CoV-2 infection or an uninfected control (not recorded which). Source: whole blood, taken at baseline. The J gene is TRBJ1-5, the V gene TRBV12-3 or TRBV12-4; D may be TRBD1 (6 bases). CDR3: CASTTRTDSGRNQPQHF. The CDR3 bases are TGTGCCAGCACCACCCGAACGGACAGTGGAAGAAATCAGCCCCAGCATTTT.